The 18 T cell receptor beta chains reported below all come from one sample, sequenced in a study of blood T cell repertoires in COVID-19. The table came from immunoSEQ multiplex PCR; TCRdb's copy has only in-frame clones and leaves some out. The repertoire holds around 100,000 clones, with over 75% as singletons. The sequencing sample was made of peripheral blood. These receptors all come from a human donor in a cohort sampled during active or convalescent COVID-19.

J is TRBJ2-7 and V is TRBV9; 8 bases fit TRBD1. The CDR3 is 15 residues long. J was trimmed by 5 bases and V by 3 bases; bases with no gene match: 10. CDR1 SGDLS and CDR2 YYNGEE come from the germline V gene. The CDR3 DNA is TGTGCCAGCAGCGCGCTCGACAGGGGCTCGGACGAGCAGTACTTC. Protein sequence: CASSALDRGSDEQYF.

V is TRBV19 and J is TRBJ2-1; D might be TRBD2 (5 bases). Trimming cost V 4 bases and J 0 bases, with 19 bases left between them. Germline loops: CDR1 LNHDA, CDR2 SQIVND (reference sequence). The CDR3 spans 18 residues. The CDR3 nucleotides read TGTGCCAGTAGTACCTTCCTGAGATCTGGGAGCTCCTACAATGAGCAGTTCTTC. Protein sequence: CASSTFLRSGSSYNEQFF.

The chain couples TRBV6-5 to TRBJ1-2; the D gene is possibly TRBD1 (5 bases). The germline V gene encodes CDR1 MNHEY and CDR2 SVGAGI. The CDR3 runs 13 residues. Between the trimmed V and J ends, which lost 5 bases and 11 bases, there was a span of 18 bases. The CDR3 coding sequence is TGTGCCAGCAGTCCGGGACTTCCTTTTCGGTACACCTTC. It specifies CASSPGLPFRYTF.

The V gene is TRBV7-9, the J gene TRBJ1-3; D is uncertain. Germline V gene sequence: CDR1 SEHNR, CDR2 FQNEAQ (reference sequence). The CDR3 spans 14 residues. V was clipped by 8 bases and J by 0 bases, with 11 bases between them. CDR3 DNA sequence: TGTGCCAGCCTCCGTCCGAGCTCTGGAAACACCATATATTTT. Its translation: CASLRPSSGNTIYF. Supplemented by reference TRBV7-9 and TRBJ1-3, the full variable domain reads DTGVSQNPRHKITKRGQNVTFRCDPISEHNRLYWYRQTLGQGPEFLTYFQNEAQLEKSRLLSDRFSAERPKGSFSTLEIQRTEQGDSAMYLCASLRPSSGNTIYFGEGSWLTVV.

CDR3 in amino acids: CASSLKLFTGELFF. The CDR3 nucleotides read TGTGCCAGCAGCTTGAAGCTCTTCACCGGGGAGCTGTTTTTT. The chain carries TRBV5-6 and TRBJ2-2; no reliable D call. Trimming stripped 1 base from V and 4 bases from J, with 8 bases between. This CDR3 is built from 14 residues. Per germline, CDR1 SGHDT and CDR2 YYEEEE.

The chain combines TRBV20-1 with TRBJ2-1, with TRBD2 matching over 12 bases. Germline V lookup: CDR1 DFQATT, CDR2 SNEGSKA (reference sequence). V lost 3 bases, J lost 1 base, and 7 bases stayed unmatched. CDR3 size: 17 residues. CDR3 bases: TGCAGTGCTAGTTCTAGCGGGGGGGTTGTATCCTACAATGAGCAGTTCTTC. Protein product: CSASSSGGVVSYNEQFF.

This sequence joins TRBV3-1 (or the pseudogene TRBV3-2) and TRBJ1-1; D uncertain. In germline, CDR1 is LGHDT, CDR2 YNNKEL (reference sequence). There are 14 residues in the CDR3. V lost 3 bases to trimming and J lost 1 base, with 9 bases between them. The CDR3 DNA reads TGTGCCAGCAGCCAGCTGGACTCGAACACTGAAGCTTTCTTT. Translation: CASSQLDSNTEAFF.

The chain combines TRBV7-9 with TRBJ2-2, with 7 bases fitting TRBD2. V was pared by 1 base and J by 5 bases, with 7 bases of the junction left unmatched. CDR3 length: 16 residues. Germline V lookup: CDR1 SEHNR, CDR2 FQNEAQ (reference sequence). The CDR3 loop is CASSLDATSRTGELFF. CDR3 bases: TGTGCCAGCAGCTTAGACGCGACTAGCAGAACCGGGGAGCTGTTTTTT.

This clone was seen only a few times. The V call is TRBV6-5, the J call TRBJ1-5; 9 nucleotides line up with TRBD1. The CDR3 length is 15 residues. Germline V gene data show CDR1 as MNHEY and CDR2 as SVGAGI. V lost 6 bases, J lost 1 base, and 4 bases stayed unmatched. CDR3 protein: CASSKQGASNQPQHF. The CDR3 DNA follows: TGTGCCAGCAGCAAACAGGGGGCCAGCAATCAGCCCCAGCATTTT.

This chain uses TRBV6-5 with TRBJ2-3, with TRBD2 matching over 8 bases. The germline CDR1 and CDR2 sequences are MNHEY and SVGAGI. The CDR3 sequence is 15 residues long. Trimming took 0 bases from V and 4 from J; bases not matched to a gene: 3. In DNA, the CDR3 is TGTGCCAGCAGTTACTCAAGGACTAGCCCAGATACGCAGTATTTT. It encodes CASSYSRTSPDTQYF.

This clone was detected once. V usage is TRBV4-1 and J usage is TRBJ2-7; TRBD1 is a possible D gene (5 bases). This CDR3 region has 15 residues. V was trimmed by 1 base and J by 3 bases, leaving 13 bases between them. CDR1 is MGHRA and CDR2 is YSYEKL in the germline V gene. CDR3 loop: CASSQVWTQVYEQYF. The CDR3 bases are TGCGCCAGCAGCCAAGTTTGGACACAAGTCTACGAGCAGTACTTC.

The chain recombines TRBV14 with TRBJ2-2; 9 bases agree with TRBD1. CDR3 length: 16 amino acids. CDR1 and CDR2 (germline): SGHDN, FVKESK. With 3 bases clipped from V and 0 bases from J, the junction kept 2 bases outside the gene matches. CDR3 bases: TGTGCCAGCAGCCAGTGGACAGGGGCGAACACCGGGGAGCTGTTTTTT. Its translation: CASSQWTGANTGELFF.

The rearrangement uses TRBV2 and TRBJ1-4, with D uncertain. CDR3 length: 12 residues. Germline V gives CDR1 SNHLY, CDR2 FYNNEI. The V end lost 5 bases, the J end lost 8 bases, and 9 bases lay between the germline ends. DNA of the CDR3: TGTGCCAGCAGTTTGACTGGAGAAAAACTGTTTTTT. Its translation is CASSLTGEKLFF.

The J gene is TRBJ1-5, the V gene TRBV21-1. TRBV21-1 is designated a pseudogene. The CDR3 loop spans 12 amino acids. The CDR3 DNA follows: TGTGCCAGCAGCCCCGGGAATCAGCCCCAGCATTTT. This codes for CASSPGNQPQHF.

This chain connects TRBV11-2 to TRBJ2-2, with a tentative D call TRBD2 (5 bases). CDR3 length equals 15 residues. V shed 6 bases and J shed 2 bases, with 13 bases lying between them. Per germline, CDR1 SGHAT and CDR2 FQNNGV. Written as DNA, the CDR3 is TGTGCCAGCAGTCAAACCGGGAAAAACACCGGGGAGCTGTTTTTT. Its protein is CASSQTGKNTGELFF.

The genes are TRBV3-1 (or the pseudogene TRBV3-2) and TRBJ1-2; the D gene is possibly TRBD1 (5 bases). This CDR3 is built from 16 residues. Germline assignment: CDR1 LGHDT and CDR2 YNNKEL (reference sequence). Trimming shortened V by 1 base and J by 8 bases, and 20 bases separated the two germline ends. The CDR3 is CASSQGLNQGLGGYTF. The CDR3 nucleotides are TGTGCCAGCAGCCAAGGGCTCAATCAGGGATTAGGAGGCTACACCTTC.

This chain connects TRBV27 to TRBJ2-7, with D possibly being TRBD2 (6 bases). With 2 bases removed from V and 3 bases from J, the gap between germline ends came to 11 bases. The CDR3 is 14 amino acids. CDR1 and CDR2 (germline): MNHEY, SMNVEV (reference sequence). CDR3 nucleotides: TGTGCCAGCAGTTTAGGAGGGGAGGTCTACGAGCAGTACTTC. This gives the protein CASSLGGEVYEQYF.

The chain is built from TRBV5-1 and TRBJ1-1; weak D call: TRBD1 (6 bases). Germline CDR1 reads SGHRS; CDR2 reads YFSETQ. V was clipped by 7 bases and J by 1 base, with 14 bases between them. The CDR3 runs 14 residues. CDR3 residues: CASAFTGTNTEAFF. The DNA of the CDR3 is TGCGCCAGCGCCTTCACAGGGACGAACACTGAAGCTTTCTTT.